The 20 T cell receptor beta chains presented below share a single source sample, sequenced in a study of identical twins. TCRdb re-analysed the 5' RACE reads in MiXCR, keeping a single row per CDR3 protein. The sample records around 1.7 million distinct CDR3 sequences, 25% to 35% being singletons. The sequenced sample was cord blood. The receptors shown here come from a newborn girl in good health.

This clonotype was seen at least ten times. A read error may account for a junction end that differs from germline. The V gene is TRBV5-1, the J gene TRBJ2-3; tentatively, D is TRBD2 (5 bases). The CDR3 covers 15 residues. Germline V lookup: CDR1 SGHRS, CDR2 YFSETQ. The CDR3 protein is CASSLDGVRTDTQYF. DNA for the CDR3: TGTGCCAGCAGTTTAGACGGGGTCCGCACAGATACGCAGTATTTT.

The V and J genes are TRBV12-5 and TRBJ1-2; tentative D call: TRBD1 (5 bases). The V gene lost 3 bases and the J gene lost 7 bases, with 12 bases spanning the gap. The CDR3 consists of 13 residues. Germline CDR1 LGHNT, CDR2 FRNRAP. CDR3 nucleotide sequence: TGTGCTAGTGGTTTCGAGGGGCGAAGTGGCTACACCTTC. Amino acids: CASGFEGRSGYTF.

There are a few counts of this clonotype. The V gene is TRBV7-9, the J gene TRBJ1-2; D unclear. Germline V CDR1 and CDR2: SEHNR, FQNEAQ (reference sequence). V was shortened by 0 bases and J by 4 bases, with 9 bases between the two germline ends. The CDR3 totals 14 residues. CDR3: CASSLAPGFYGYTF. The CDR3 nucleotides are TGTGCCAGCAGCTTAGCACCGGGATTCTATGGCTACACCTTC.

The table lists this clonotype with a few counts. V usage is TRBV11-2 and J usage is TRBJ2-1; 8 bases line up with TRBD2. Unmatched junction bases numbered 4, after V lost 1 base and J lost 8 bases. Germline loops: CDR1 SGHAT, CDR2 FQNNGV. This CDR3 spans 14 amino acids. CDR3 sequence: CASSLVRGGHEQFF. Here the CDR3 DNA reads TGTGCCAGCAGCTTAGTCCGGGGGGGCCATGAGCAGTTCTTC.

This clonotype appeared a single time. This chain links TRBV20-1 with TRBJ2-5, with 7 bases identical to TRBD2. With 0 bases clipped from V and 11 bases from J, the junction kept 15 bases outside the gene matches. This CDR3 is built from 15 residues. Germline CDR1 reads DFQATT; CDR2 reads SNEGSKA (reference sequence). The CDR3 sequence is CSARDFAGVGNEQYF. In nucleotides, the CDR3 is TGCAGTGCTAGAGATTTTGCGGGGGTCGGGAATGAGCAGTACTTC.

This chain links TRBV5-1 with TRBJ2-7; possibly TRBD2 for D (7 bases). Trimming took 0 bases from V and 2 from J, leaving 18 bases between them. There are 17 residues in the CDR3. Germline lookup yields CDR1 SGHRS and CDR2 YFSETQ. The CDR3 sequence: CASSLDAGGGYTYEQYF. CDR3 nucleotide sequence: TGCGCCAGCAGCTTGGATGCTGGCGGGGGCTACACCTACGAGCAGTACTTC.

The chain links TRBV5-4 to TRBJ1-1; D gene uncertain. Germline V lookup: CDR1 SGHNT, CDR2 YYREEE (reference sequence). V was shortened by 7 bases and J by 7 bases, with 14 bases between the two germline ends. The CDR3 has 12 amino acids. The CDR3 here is CASGPLMNEAFF. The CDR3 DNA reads TGTGCCAGCGGTCCCCTGATGAATGAAGCTTTCTTT. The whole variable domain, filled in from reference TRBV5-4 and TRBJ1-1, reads ETGVTQSPTHLIKTRGQQVTLRCSSQSGHNTVSWYQQALGQGPQFIFQYYREEENGRGNFPPRFSGLQFPNYSSELNVNALELDDSALYLCASGPLMNEAFFGQGTRLTVV.

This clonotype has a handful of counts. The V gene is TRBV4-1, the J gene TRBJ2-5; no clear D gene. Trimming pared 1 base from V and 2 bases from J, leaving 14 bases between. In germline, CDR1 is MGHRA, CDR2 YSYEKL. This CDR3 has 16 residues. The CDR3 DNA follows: TGCGCCAGCAGCCAAGTGCGGCCGGGTGGGCAAGAGACCCAGTACTTC. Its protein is CASSQVRPGGQETQYF.

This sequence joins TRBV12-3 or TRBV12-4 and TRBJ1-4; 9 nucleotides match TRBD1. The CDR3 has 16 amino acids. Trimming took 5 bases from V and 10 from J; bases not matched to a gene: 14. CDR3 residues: CASSDRTGALGGKLFF. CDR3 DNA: TGTGCCAGCAGTGACCGGACAGGGGCCCTCGGTGGAAAACTGTTTTTT.

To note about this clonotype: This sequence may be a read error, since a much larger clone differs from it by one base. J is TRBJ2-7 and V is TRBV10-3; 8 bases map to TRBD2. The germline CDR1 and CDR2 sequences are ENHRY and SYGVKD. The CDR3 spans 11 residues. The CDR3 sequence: CAIAGVYEQSF. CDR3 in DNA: TGTGCCATAGCGGGAGTTTACGAGCAGTCCTTC.

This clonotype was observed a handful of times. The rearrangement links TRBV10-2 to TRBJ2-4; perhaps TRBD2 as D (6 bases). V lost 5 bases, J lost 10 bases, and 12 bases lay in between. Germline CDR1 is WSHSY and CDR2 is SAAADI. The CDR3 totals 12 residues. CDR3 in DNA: TGCGCCAGCAGTCTATCGGGGGATATTCAGTACTTC. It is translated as CASSLSGDIQYF.

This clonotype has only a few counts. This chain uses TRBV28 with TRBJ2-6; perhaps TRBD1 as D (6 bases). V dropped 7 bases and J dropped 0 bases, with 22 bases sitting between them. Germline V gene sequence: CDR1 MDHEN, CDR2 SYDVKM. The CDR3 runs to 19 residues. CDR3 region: CASNTPRDIGLSGANVLTF. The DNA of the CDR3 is TGTGCCAGCAATACACCCCGGGACATTGGCCTCTCTGGGGCCAACGTCCTGACTTTC.

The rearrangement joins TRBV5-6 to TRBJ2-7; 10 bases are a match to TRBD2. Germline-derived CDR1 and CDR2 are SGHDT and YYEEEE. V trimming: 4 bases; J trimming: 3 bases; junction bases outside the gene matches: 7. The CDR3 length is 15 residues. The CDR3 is CASSPTSGIIYEQYF. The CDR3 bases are TGTGCCAGCAGCCCAACTAGCGGGATCATCTACGAGCAGTACTTC. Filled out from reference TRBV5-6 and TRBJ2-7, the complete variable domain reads DAGVTQSPTHLIKTRGQQVTLRCSPKSGHDTVSWYQQALGQGPQFIFQYYEEEERQRGNFPDRFSGHQFPNYSSELNVNALLLGDSALYLCASSPTSGIIYEQYFGPGTRLTVT.

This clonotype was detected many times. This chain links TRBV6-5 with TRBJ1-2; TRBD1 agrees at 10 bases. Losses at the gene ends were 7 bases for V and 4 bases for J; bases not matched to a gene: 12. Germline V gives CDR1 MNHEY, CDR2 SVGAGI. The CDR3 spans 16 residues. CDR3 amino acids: CASTSALGDRGYGYTF. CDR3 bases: TGTGCCAGCACCTCCGCTCTGGGGGACAGGGGCTATGGCTACACCTTC.

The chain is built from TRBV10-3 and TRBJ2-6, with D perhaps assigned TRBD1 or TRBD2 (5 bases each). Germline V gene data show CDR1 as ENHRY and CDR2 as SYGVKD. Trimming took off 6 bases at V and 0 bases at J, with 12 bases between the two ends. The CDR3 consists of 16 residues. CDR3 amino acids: CAIRGDGSSGANVLTF. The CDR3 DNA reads TGTGCCATCAGGGGGGACGGAAGCTCTGGGGCCAACGTCCTGACTTTC.

The CDR3 coding sequence is TGTGCCAGCAGTGAAGGAGGACTAGCGGTGGGTGAGCAGTTCTTC. It is translated as CASSEGGLAVGEQFF. The V and J genes are TRBV6-1 and TRBJ2-1; TRBD2 matches at 10 bases. Germline V gene data show CDR1 as MNHNS and CDR2 as SASEGT. This CDR3 comprises 15 residues. With V trimmed by 1 base and J by 9 bases, 6 bases remained unmatched.

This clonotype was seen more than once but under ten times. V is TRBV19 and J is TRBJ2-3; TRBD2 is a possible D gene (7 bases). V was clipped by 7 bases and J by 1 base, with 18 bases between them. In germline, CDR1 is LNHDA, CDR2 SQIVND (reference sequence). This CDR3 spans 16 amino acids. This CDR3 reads CASTPRGGMRTDTQYF. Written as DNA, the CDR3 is TGTGCCAGTACCCCAAGGGGGGGAATGCGCACAGATACGCAGTATTTT.

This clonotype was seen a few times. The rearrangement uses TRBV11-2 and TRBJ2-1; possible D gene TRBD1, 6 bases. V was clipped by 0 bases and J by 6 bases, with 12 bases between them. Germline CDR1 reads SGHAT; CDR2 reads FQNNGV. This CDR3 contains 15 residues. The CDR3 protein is CASSLDRAGVNEQFF. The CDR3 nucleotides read TGTGCCAGCAGCTTAGATCGGGCAGGGGTCAATGAGCAGTTCTTC. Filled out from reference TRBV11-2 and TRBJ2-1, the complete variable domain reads EAGVAQSPRYKIIEKRQSVAFWCNPISGHATLYWYQQILGQGPKLLIQFQNNGVVDDSQLPKDRFSAERLKGVDSTLKIQPAKLEDSAVYLCASSLDRAGVNEQFFGPGTRLTVL.

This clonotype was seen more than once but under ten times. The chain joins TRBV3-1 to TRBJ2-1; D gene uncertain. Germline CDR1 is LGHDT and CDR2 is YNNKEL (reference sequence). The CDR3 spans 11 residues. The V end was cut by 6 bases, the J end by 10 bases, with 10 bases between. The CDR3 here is CASRQTSEQFF. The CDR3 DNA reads TGTGCCAGCAGACAAACTTCCGAGCAGTTCTTC.

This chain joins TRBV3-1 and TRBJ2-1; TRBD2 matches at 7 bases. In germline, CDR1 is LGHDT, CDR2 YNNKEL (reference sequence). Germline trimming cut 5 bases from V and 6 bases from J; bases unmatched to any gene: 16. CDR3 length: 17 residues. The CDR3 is CASSGLVGTMVRNEQFF. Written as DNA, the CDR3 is TGTGCCAGCAGCGGGCTCGTCGGGACTATGGTTCGCAATGAGCAGTTCTTC.